This TCR beta chain was recovered during a study of vaccination and CD4 T cells after COVID-19. As for the study in general: There were six male and four female convalescents, and two of them were Hispanic.

Treatment of the sample: approximately 9-day PBMC culture with coronavirus spike peptide pools or control peptides (ViraFEST assay). Days 3 and 7 were when half the medium was replaced with fresh IL-2 medium. Germline V gives CDR1 DFQATT, CDR2 SNEGSKA (reference sequence). CDR3 length: 14 residues. Trimming left V 6 bases short and J 3 bases short, with 18 bases between. In the case of this clonotype: Its matching antigen is unknown.

The Oncomine TCR Beta short-read assay sequenced DNA from cultured CD4+ T cells. Cultures of CD4+ T cells served as the source for extracting genomic DNA. TCRdb reprocessed the PCR reads with MiXCR, giving one entry per CDR3 protein. The sample lists around 13,000 distinct CDR3 sequences, roughly 50% seen once, with roughly 24% in the top ten. This TCR derives from a human donor who had recovered from COVID-19. Sequencing used CD4+ T cells from blood, cultured in vitro. The chain joins TRBV20-1 to TRBJ2-7; D tentatively reads TRBD1 or TRBD2 (6 bases each). The CDR3 here is CSADPGATSYEQYF. Written as DNA, the CDR3 is TGCAGTGCGGACCCAGGGGCGACTAGCTACGAGCAGTACTTC.